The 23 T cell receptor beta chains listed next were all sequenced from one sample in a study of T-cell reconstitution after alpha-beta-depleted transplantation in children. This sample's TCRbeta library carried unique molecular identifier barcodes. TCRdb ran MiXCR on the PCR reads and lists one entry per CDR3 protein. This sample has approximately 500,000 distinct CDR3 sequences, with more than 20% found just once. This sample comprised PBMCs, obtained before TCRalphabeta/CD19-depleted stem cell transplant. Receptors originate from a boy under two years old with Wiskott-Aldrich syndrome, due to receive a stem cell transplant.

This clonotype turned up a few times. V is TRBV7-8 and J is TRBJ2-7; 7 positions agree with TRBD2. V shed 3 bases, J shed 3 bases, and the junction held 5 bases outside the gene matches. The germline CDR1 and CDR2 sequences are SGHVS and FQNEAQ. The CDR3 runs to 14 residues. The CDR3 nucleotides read TGTGCCAGCAGCTTCGGACTAGATCTCTACGAGCAGTACTTC. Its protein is CASSFGLDLYEQYF.

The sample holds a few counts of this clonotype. CDR3 sequence: CSVPRYSGNTIYF. The CDR3 DNA sequence: TGCAGCGTTCCAAGATACTCTGGAAACACCATATATTTT. This chain joins TRBV29-1 and TRBJ1-3; no clear D gene. CDR1 is SQVTM, CDR2 ANQGSEA, per germline. Deletions cut 5 bases from V and 0 bases from J, with 8 bases between. The CDR3 runs 13 residues.

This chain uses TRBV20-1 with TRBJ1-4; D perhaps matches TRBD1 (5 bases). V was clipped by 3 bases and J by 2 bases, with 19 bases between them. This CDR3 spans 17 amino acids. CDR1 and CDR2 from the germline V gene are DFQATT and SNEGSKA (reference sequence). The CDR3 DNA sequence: TGCAGTGCTAGTGAGGGGCGGAGGGGAGGTACTAATGAAAAACTGTTTTTT. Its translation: CSASEGRRGGTNEKLFF.

The DNA of the CDR3 is TGCGCCAGCACCCGGGGTCCAGGGGGACTAGCGGGTTACAATGAGCAGTTCTTC. This translates into CASTRGPGGLAGYNEQFF. The J gene is TRBJ2-1, the V gene TRBV5-1, with 12 bases lining up with TRBD2. The V gene end was trimmed by 6 bases and the J gene end by 4 bases; junction bases not matched to a gene: 14. Germline V gene data show CDR1 as SGHRS and CDR2 as YFSETQ. CDR3 length: 18 residues.

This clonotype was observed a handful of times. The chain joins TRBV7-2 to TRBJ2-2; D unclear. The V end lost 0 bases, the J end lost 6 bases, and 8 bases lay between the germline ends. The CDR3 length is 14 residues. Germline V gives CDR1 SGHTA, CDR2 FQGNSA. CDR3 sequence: CASSLATVPGELFF. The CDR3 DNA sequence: TGTGCCAGCAGCTTAGCGACGGTGCCCGGGGAGCTGTTTTTT. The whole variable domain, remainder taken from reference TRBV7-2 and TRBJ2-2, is GAGVSQSPSNKVTEKGKDVELRCDPISGHTALYWYRQSLGQGLEFLIYFQGNSAPDKSGLPSDRFSAERTGGSVSTLTIQRTQQEDSAVYLCASSLATVPGELFFGEGSRLTVL.

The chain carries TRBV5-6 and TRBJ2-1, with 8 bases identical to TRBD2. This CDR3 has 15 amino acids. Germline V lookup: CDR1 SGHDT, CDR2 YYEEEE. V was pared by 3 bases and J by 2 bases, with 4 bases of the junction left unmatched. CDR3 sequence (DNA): TGTGCCAGCAGCTCCGACGGGAGGGCCTACAATGAGCAGTTCTTC. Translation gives CASSSDGRAYNEQFF.

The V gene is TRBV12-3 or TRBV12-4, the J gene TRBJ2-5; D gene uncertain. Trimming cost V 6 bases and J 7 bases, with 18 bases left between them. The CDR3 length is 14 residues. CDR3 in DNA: TGTGCCAGCAGCCCCCGGCTAAGGAATGGGACCCAGTACTTC. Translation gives CASSPRLRNGTQYF.

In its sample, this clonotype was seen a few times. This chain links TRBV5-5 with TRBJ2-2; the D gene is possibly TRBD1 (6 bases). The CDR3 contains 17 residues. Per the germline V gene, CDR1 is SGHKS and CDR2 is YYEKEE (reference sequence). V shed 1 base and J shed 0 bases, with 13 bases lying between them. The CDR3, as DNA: TGTGCCAGCAGCTTGAACGGGCAGGGGACGAACACCGGGGAGCTGTTTTTT. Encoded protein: CASSLNGQGTNTGELFF.

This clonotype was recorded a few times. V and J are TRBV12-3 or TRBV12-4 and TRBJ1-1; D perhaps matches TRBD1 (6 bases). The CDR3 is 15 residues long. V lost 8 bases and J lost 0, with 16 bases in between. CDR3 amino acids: CASFRGGPMNTEAFF. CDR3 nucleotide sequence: TGTGCCAGCTTCAGGGGAGGCCCGATGAACACTGAAGCTTTCTTT.

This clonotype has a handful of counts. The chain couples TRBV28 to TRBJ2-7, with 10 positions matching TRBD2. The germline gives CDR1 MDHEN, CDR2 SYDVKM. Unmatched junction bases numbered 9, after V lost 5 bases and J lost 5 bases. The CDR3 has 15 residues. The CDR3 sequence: CASSTASGSRHEQYF. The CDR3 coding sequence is TGTGCCAGCAGTACTGCTAGCGGGAGTAGGCACGAGCAGTACTTC.

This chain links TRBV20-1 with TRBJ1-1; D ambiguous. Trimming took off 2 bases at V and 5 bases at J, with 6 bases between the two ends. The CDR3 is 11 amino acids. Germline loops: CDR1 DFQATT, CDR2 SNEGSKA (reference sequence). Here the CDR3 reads CSARKGTEAFF. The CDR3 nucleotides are TGCAGTGCTAGAAAGGGAACTGAAGCTTTCTTT.

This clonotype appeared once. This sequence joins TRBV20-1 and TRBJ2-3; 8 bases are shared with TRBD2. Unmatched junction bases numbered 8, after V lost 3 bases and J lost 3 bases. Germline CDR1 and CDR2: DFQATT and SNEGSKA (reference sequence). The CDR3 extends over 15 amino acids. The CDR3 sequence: CSASLGRAKTDTQYF. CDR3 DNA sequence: TGCAGTGCTAGTCTCGGGAGGGCCAAGACAGATACGCAGTATTTT.

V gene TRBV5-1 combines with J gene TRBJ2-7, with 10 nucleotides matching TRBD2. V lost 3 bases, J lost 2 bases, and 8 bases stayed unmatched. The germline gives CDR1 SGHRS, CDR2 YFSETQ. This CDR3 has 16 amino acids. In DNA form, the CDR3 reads TGCGCCAGCAGCTGGTACCTAGCGGGAGACACCTACGAGCAGTACTTC. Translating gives CASSWYLAGDTYEQYF.

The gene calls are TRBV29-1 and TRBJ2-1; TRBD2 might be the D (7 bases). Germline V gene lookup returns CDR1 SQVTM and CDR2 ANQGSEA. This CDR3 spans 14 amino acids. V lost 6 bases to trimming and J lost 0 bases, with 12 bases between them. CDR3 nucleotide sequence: TGCAGCGTCGGGGGCGGGAGCTCCTACAATGAGCAGTTCTTC. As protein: CSVGGGSSYNEQFF.

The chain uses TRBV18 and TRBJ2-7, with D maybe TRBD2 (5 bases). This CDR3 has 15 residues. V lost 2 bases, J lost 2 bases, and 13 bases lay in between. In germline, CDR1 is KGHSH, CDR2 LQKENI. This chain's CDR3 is CASSPRYEGPYEQYF. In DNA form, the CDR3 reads TGTGCCAGCTCACCAAGGTACGAGGGCCCCTACGAGCAGTACTTC.

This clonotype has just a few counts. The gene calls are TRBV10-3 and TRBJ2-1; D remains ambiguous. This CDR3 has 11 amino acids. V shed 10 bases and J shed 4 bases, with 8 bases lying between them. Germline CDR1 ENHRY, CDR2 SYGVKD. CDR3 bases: TGTGCCACCCAAGGATACAATGAGCAGTTCTTC. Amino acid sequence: CATQGYNEQFF.

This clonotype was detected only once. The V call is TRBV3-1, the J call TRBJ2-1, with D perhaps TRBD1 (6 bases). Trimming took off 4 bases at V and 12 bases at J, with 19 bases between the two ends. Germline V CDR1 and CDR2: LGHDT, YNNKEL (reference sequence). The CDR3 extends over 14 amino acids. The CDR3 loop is CASSRDLFVGAQFF. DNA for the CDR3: TGTGCCAGCAGCCGAGATCTCTTCGTGGGGGCGCAGTTCTTC.

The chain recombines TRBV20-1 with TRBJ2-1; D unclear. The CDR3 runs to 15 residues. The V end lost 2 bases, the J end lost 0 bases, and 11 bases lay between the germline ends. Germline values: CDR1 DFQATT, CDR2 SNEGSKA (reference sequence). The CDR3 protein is CSARRTLSSYNEQFF. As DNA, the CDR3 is TGCAGTGCTAGAAGGACCCTAAGCTCCTACAATGAGCAGTTCTTC.

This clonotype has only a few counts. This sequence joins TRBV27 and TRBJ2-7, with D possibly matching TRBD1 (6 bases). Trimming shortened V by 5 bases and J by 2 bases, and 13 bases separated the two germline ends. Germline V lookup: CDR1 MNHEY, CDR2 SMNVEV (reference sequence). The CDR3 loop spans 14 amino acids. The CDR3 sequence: CASSKQGLPYEQYF. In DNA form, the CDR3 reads TGTGCCAGCAGTAAACAGGGATTGCCCTACGAGCAGTACTTC.

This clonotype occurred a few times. The CDR3 DNA reads as TGCGCCAGCAGCCAGGGAAACAGGGAAGCTGAGCAGTTCTTC. Amino acid sequence: CASSQGNREAEQFF. The gene calls are TRBV4-1 and TRBJ2-1, with D perhaps matching TRBD1 (6 bases). Germline V CDR1 and CDR2: MGHRA, YSYEKL. V shed 3 bases and J shed 9 bases, with 15 bases lying between them. CDR3 length: 14 amino acids.

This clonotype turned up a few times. Here the CDR3 DNA reads TGCGCCAGCAGCCCCCGACGGCCCTCTGGGGCCAACGTCCTGACTTTC. Translation gives CASSPRRPSGANVLTF. The chain combines TRBV5-1 with TRBJ2-6, with D unclear. The V gene's germline CDR1 is SGHRS and CDR2 YFSETQ. V lost 4 bases and J 0 bases, leaving 11 bases between the germline ends. The CDR3 spans 16 residues.

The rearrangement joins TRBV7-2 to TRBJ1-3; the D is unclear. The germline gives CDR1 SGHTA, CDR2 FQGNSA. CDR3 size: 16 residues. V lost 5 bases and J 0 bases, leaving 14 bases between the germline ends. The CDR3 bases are TGTGCCAGCAGCGCGCAAGCGGCCCGCTCTGGAAACACCATATATTTT. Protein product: CASSAQAARSGNTIYF.

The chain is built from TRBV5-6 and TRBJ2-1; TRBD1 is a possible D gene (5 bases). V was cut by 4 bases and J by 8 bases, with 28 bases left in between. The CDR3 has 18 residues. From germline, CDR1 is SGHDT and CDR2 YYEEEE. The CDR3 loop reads CASSRWGRVGTANDEQFF. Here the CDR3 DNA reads TGTGCCAGCAGCCGTTGGGGCAGGGTTGGTACAGCGAATGATGAGCAGTTCTTC.